Following are 21 T cell receptor beta chains from one sample sequenced in a study of T cells after yellow fever vaccination. TCRdb re-derived calls from the 5' RACE reads in MiXCR, one entry per CDR3 protein. The repertoire holds around 320,000 distinct CDR3 sequences, with 7.5% to 9.5% as singletons. The input for sequencing was CD4+ T cells sorted from PBMCs, taken 5 days after the yellow fever booster vaccination. These receptors originate from a man aged 18-30 years who received the YFV17D yellow fever vaccine.

V is TRBV5-6 and J is TRBJ2-3; D not certain. CDR1 and CDR2 from the germline V gene are SGHDT and YYEEEE. Trimming took off 1 base at V and 6 bases at J, with 9 bases between the two ends. The CDR3 consists of 13 residues. CDR3 sequence (DNA): TGTGCCAGCAGCTTGCCCTCAGCGGATACGCAGTATTTT. It specifies CASSLPSADTQYF.

The chain employs TRBV24-1 and TRBJ2-3; weak D call: TRBD2 (5 bases). V was pared by 2 bases and J by 7 bases, with 9 bases between. CDR3 length: 13 residues. Germline-derived CDR1 and CDR2 are KGHDR and SFDVKD. The CDR3: CATSDSGVYTQYF. The DNA for the CDR3 is TGTGCCACCAGTGATTCCGGGGTCTATACGCAGTATTTT.

Here the CDR3 reads CASSLAEYGQETQYF. CDR3 DNA sequence: TGCGCCAGCAGCTTGGCCGAATACGGGCAAGAGACCCAGTACTTC. The chain couples TRBV5-1 to TRBJ2-5; no clear D gene. The germline V and J ends were trimmed by 0 bases and 2 bases, with 11 bases remaining between them. This CDR3 region has 15 residues. Germline CDR1 and CDR2: SGHRS and YFSETQ.

This clonotype was detected only a few times. The V and J genes are TRBV6-2 or TRBV6-3 and TRBJ2-1; 10 bases agree with TRBD2. The CDR3 consists of 18 residues. V dropped 6 bases and J dropped 4; count of bases not matched to a gene: 15. The germline V gene encodes CDR1 MNHEY and CDR2 SVGEGT. CDR3 region: CASSLRSRGLAEYNEQFF. The CDR3 bases are TGTGCCAGCAGCCTTCGAAGTAGAGGACTAGCGGAGTACAATGAGCAGTTCTTC.

This clonotype was recorded many times. V is TRBV14 and J is TRBJ2-1; D gene uncertain. The germline CDR1 and CDR2 sequences are SGHDN and FVKESK. Deletions cut 3 bases from V and 9 bases from J, with 12 bases between. The CDR3 is 13 residues long. The CDR3 spells CASSHPGSGEQFF. The CDR3 DNA sequence: TGTGCCAGCAGCCACCCAGGATCGGGTGAGCAGTTCTTC.

The J gene is TRBJ2-2, the V gene TRBV18, with D hard to call. V was clipped by 1 base and J by 4 bases, with 7 bases between them. Germline CDR1 KGHSH, CDR2 LQKENI. The CDR3 is made up of 14 amino acids. CDR3 nucleotides: TGTGCCAGCTCACCACGGGAAAGCACCGGGGAGCTGTTTTTT. Encoded protein: CASSPRESTGELFF.

This clonotype was detected a few times. This chain connects TRBV19 to TRBJ1-1; 7 bases match TRBD1. Germline CDR1 reads LNHDA; CDR2 reads SQIVND (reference sequence). This CDR3 has 12 residues. J was trimmed by 11 bases and V by 7 bases; bases with no gene match: 10. The CDR3 loop is CASTFRQGEAFF. CDR3 DNA sequence: TGTGCCAGTACCTTCCGACAGGGTGAGGCTTTCTTT.

This clonotype occurred many times. This chain uses TRBV4-2 with TRBJ2-3; no definite D call. In germline, CDR1 is LGHNA, CDR2 YNFKEQ. V lost 1 base and J lost 5, with 4 bases in between. This CDR3 has 12 amino acids. Here the CDR3 DNA reads TGTGCCAGCAGCCAAGGGGGAGATACGCAGTATTTT. Its translation is CASSQGGDTQYF.

The V call is TRBV2, the J call TRBJ2-7; the D gene is possibly TRBD1 (6 bases). Germline lookup yields CDR1 SNHLY and CDR2 FYNNEI. V shed 6 bases and J shed 3 bases, with 12 bases lying between them. The CDR3 loop spans 13 amino acids. In DNA, the CDR3 is TGTGCCAGCAGAAGGACAGACGACTACGAGCAGTACTTC. It encodes CASRRTDDYEQYF. The variable domain in full, completed from reference TRBV2 and TRBJ2-7, reads EPEVTQTPSHQVTQMGQEVILRCVPISNHLYFYWYRQILGQKVEFLVSFYNNEISEKSEIFDDQFSVERPDGSNFTLKIRSTKLEDSAMYFCASRRTDDYEQYFGPGTRLTVT.

This clonotype was observed a few times. The chain is built from TRBV5-5 and TRBJ2-7; 7 positions match TRBD1. V dropped 2 bases and J dropped 3; count of bases not matched to a gene: 17. CDR3 length equals 18 residues. Germline loops: CDR1 SGHKS, CDR2 YYEKEE (reference sequence). DNA of the CDR3: TGTGCCAGCAGCTTCACAATGACAGGGCTCGGCGGTATCTACGAGCAGTACTTC. Translated: CASSFTMTGLGGIYEQYF.

Ten or more counts support this clonotype. The CDR3 region is CATPQGSGANVLTF. As DNA, the CDR3 is TGTGCCACCCCACAGGGTTCTGGGGCCAACGTCCTGACTTTC. The chain has TRBV7-9 and TRBJ2-6; D might be TRBD1 (6 bases). Germline CDR1 reads SEHNR; CDR2 reads FQNEAQ (reference sequence). This CDR3 is 14 amino acids long. The V gene lost 10 bases and the J gene lost 1 base, with 11 bases spanning the gap.

This clonotype showed up just a few times. This chain connects TRBV7-2 to TRBJ1-2; no reliable D call. Per the germline V gene, CDR1 is SGHTA and CDR2 is FQGNSA. The ends were cut back, 1 base at V and 4 bases at J, with 16 bases in the middle. The CDR3 runs to 16 residues. The CDR3 DNA reads TGTGCCAGCAGCTTAGATAAAGCAGGTCTTGTCTATGGCTACACCTTC. The encoded protein is CASSLDKAGLVYGYTF.

The chain uses TRBV11-2 and TRBJ2-3; D remains ambiguous. The ends were cut back, 2 bases at V and 6 bases at J, with 6 bases in the middle. CDR3 length equals 12 residues. Germline CDR1 SGHAT, CDR2 FQNNGV. DNA of the CDR3: TGTGCCAGCAGCTTATCGCTCGATACGCAGTATTTT. Amino acid sequence: CASSLSLDTQYF.

A word on this clonotype: A read error is likely, as this CDR3 ends without the conserved phenylalanine or tryptophan. The DNA is omitted, as the CDR3 cannot be located on it reliably, and the CDR3 follows TCRdb's listing. The chain joins TRBV12-3 or TRBV12-4 to TRBJ2-7; the table's D call TRBD1 went unverified against the DNA. The CDR3 is 11 residues long, counting both termini. The CDR3: CASSLGTVPSI.

The chain uses TRBV19 and TRBJ1-2, with TRBD1 as a possible D gene (6 bases). Trimming left V 7 bases short and J 7 bases short, with 16 bases between. CDR1 and CDR2 (germline): LNHDA, SQIVND (reference sequence). CDR3 length equals 13 residues. The DNA of the CDR3 is TGTGCCAGTACAAGGCAGGGGAAAGGTGGCTACACCTTC. Translating it yields CASTRQGKGGYTF.

The V and J genes are TRBV27 and TRBJ2-4; weak D call: TRBD2 (5 bases). Trimming took off 6 bases at V and 7 bases at J, with 22 bases between the two ends. The CDR3 is 16 amino acids. Germline V CDR1 and CDR2: MNHEY, SMNVEV (reference sequence). The CDR3 sequence is CASRRGRSSQRNIQYF. The CDR3 coding sequence is TGTGCCAGCAGGCGCGGGCGTTCAAGTCAAAGGAACATTCAGTACTTC.

In DNA, the CDR3 is TGCGCCAGCAGCCAGACAGCCCTGAACACTGAAGCTTTCTTT. It yields the protein CASSQTALNTEAFF. V usage is TRBV5-1 and J usage is TRBJ1-1; D possibly corresponds to TRBD1 (5 bases). The germline V gene encodes CDR1 SGHRS and CDR2 YFSETQ. The CDR3 extends over 14 amino acids. V was shortened by 4 bases and J by 0 bases, with 10 bases between the two germline ends.

This clonotype occurred many times. The chain employs TRBV6-5 and TRBJ2-7; 10 bases line up with TRBD2. The CDR3 has 17 residues. Losses at the gene ends were 2 bases for V and 1 base for J; bases not matched to a gene: 8. Germline values: CDR1 MNHEY, CDR2 SVGAGI. For the CDR3, the DNA is TGTGCCAGCAGTTACAGAGGAGCGGGGGGGAGATCCTACGAGCAGTACTTC. Protein: CASSYRGAGGRSYEQYF.

At least ten counts were recorded for this clonotype. The chain joins TRBV12-3 or TRBV12-4 to TRBJ1-3, with 7 positions matching TRBD1. The CDR3 length is 14 residues. Trimming took 2 bases from V and 7 from J; bases not matched to a gene: 5. The CDR3 region is CASSLLTGWNTIYF. CDR3 DNA: TGTGCCAGCAGTTTACTGACAGGGTGGAACACCATATATTTT.

This clonotype was observed a few times. V usage is TRBV27 and J usage is TRBJ2-3; no definite D call. Germline-derived CDR1 and CDR2 are MNHEY and SMNVEV (reference sequence). There are 13 residues in the CDR3. With 3 bases removed from V and 4 bases from J, the gap between germline ends came to 8 bases. This CDR3 is CASSFQAPDTQYF. Written as DNA, the CDR3 is TGTGCCAGCAGTTTTCAGGCTCCAGATACGCAGTATTTT.

This clonotype was detected a few times. The chain combines TRBV7-6 with TRBJ2-7; the D call may be TRBD1 or TRBD2 (5 bases each). This CDR3 is built from 16 residues. V gave up 5 bases and J gave up 6 bases, with 23 bases separating them. Germline V gene data show CDR1 as SGHVS and CDR2 as FNYEAQ. The CDR3 coding sequence is TGTGCCAGCAGCCCCCGTCTCGGGATTGAGGGGCCCGAGCAGTACTTC. Encoded protein: CASSPRLGIEGPEQYF.